The T cell receptor (beta chain) described here comes from a study of monozygotic twins with inflammatory bowel disease. Study-wide findings and caveats: Inverse Simpson values showed less TCRbeta diversity in IBD patients than in their healthy co-twins. Patient-specific immunosuppressive treatments may have made repertoires more variable.

This CDR3 is built from 12 residues. The germline V gene has CDR1 SEHNR and CDR2 FQNEAQ (reference sequence). Without any T cell sorting, total RNA was isolated from whole blood. The template-switching step introduced UMIs that carried a 6-nucleotide sample barcode. One entry per CDR3 protein, without DNA, is what TCRdb gives after re-calling the 5' RACE reads. In total, the table holds 150,000 to 200,000 distinct CDR3 sequences. About this clonotype itself: Its target is not known.

V is TRBV7-9 and J is TRBJ2-3. The TCR was taken from a human donor with ulcerative colitis or Crohn's disease, or a healthy co-twin of an affected twin (not recorded which). The sample was blood. CDR3: CASSLYQDTQYF.